The T cell receptor beta chain under discussion was sequenced for a study of blood T cell repertoires in COVID-19 (dated by TCRdb to 2018 to 2020). Context from the whole study: The collaborator samples originated in the United States, Italy and Spain and spanned the acute and convalescent phases of COVID-19. The prospective study material was composed of cDNA or gDNA derived from T cells, B-cell-depleted T cells, or PBMCs. Subjects who had been exposed to COVID-19, were actively infected with it, or had recovered from it provided the deeply sampled blood TCRbeta repertoires that made up the dataset. The repertoires were released in a freely available public database meant as a resource for research on the immune response to SARS-CoV-2. Samples were obtained from the ongoing ImmuneRACE study (first 160 participants) and from over 1,000 subjects provided by 6 global collaborators. A de-identified subject ID, COVID-19 status, age in years and sex were almost always included in the sample metadata. HLA class I and class II types, where available, came from metadata supplied by the sample provider rather than from assay-based typing.

In the case of this clone: What antigen it recognizes has not been identified. No much larger clone exists at a distance of one base, and base qualities are not known.

Points the paper makes about the study in general: The amount of clinical and demographic metadata varied by source and participant and was provided uncurated.

TCRbeta CDR3 regions were amplified from genomic DNA using the immunoSEQ Assay, a bias-controlled multiplex PCR. In the authors' own workflow: Within the assay, amplification of reference gene primers was used to estimate how many nucleated cells each sample contained. Sequence reads were collapsed and filtered to measure the absolute abundance of every unique TCRbeta CDR3 rearrangement. For each sample, productive Simpson clonality was calculated by taking the square root of Simpson's diversity index across productive rearrangements. TCRdb carries this immuneACCESS record with in-frame sequences only. Its versions omit some clonotypes, under half of them owing to an unresolved V gene in the studies checked, with the rest unexplained. The D gene and trimming were derived from the DNA, and the V and J assignments and clone size from that table. The sample table lists fewer than 500,000 clones, about nine tenths of them with a count of one. The ten largest clones represent over 1.3% of the sample.

Each collaborating institution followed its own protocols to collect whole blood in K2EDTA tubes. For TCRbeta analysis, collaborator samples were shipped as frozen whole blood, as isolated PBMCs, or as DNA extracted from either sample type. V drops 6 bases and J drops 7 bases, leaving 13 bases in between. CDR1 SGHTA and CDR2 FQGNSA are derived from the germline V gene. The CDR3 covers 13 residues, taking in both the cysteine and the phenylalanine. Only the CDR3 region is kept as DNA, spanning 39 bases read in frame from base 1. The receptor was derived from a woman in her twenties or thirties with active or convalescent COVID-19. Recombination connected TRBV7-2 to TRBJ1-5; the D gene is perhaps TRBD1, on 6 matching bases. The material sequenced was peripheral blood. The CDR3 corresponds to CASSTDRTQPQHF. The DNA sequence reads TGTGCCAGCAGTACTGACAGGACCCAGCCCCAGCATTTT.